Described below is a single TCR beta chain sequence and its context. The target of this receptor is not known. Per-base qualities were not stored, and no clone one base away is much larger. The library was obtained by RT-PCR. Sequencing relied on a NextSeq 550. Through fastp at Q25 and MiXCR, TCRdb rebuilt clones from the public reads, retaining in-frame beta chains. Records with the same CDR3 protein are collapsed into one entry carrying the most frequent genes and DNA. This sample comprises about a million distinct CDR3 sequences, about a sixth of them detected only once. Of the sample, roughly 6.4% is held by the ten largest clones. The data derive from a study of patients and donors after allogeneic stem cell transplantation (dated by TCRdb to about 2020). V trim: 5 bases; J trim: 5 bases; unmatched bases: 15. Reading from cysteine to phenylalanine, the CDR3 counts 16 amino acids. Only the CDR3 DNA is retained, 48 bases long and in frame from the first base. The germline V gene (reference sequence) specifies GTSNPN as CDR1 and SVGIG as CDR2.

In this chain, TRBV30 is recombined with TRBJ2-1, and 7 junctional nucleotides match TRBD2. This TCR came from a human donor who was either an allogeneic HSCT recipient or a stem cell or donor lymphocyte infusion donor (not recorded which). It is not recorded whose cells these are; they may come from a transplant donor. Specimen: blood, either unsorted or a sorted T cell fraction (not recorded which). The encoded CDR3 is CAWGGASGLLHNEQFF. The sequence in DNA is TGTGCCTGGGGAGGGGCTAGCGGACTACTCCACAATGAGCAGTTCTTC.